These T cell receptor beta chains were read from a single sample in a study of immune cell composition in non-small cell lung cancer. Profiling relied on immunoSEQ multiplex PCR, and the TCRdb table lists in-frame clones only, not all of them. The data show almost 7,000 clones, 70% seen once. The sequenced sample consisted of lung tumor tissue. These TCRs come from a human donor with non-small cell lung cancer. CDR3s include the opening cysteine and the closing phenylalanine or tryptophan. The order of the fields is J gene, clone size, V gene, CDR3 length, D gene, CDR3 protein, CDR3 DNA. The D gene is left open where the match is weak. Clone size, where shown, is once, few, many, or a class for clones that have expanded.

j_call: TRBJ2-5
clone_size: -
v_call: TRBV27
cdr3_length: 15
d_call: -
cdr3_aa: CASRCCGVDQETQYF
cdr3_nt: TGTGCCAGCAGGTGCTGCGGGGTCGACCAAGAGACCCAGTACTTC

j_call: TRBJ1-1
clone_size: -
v_call: TRBV5-1
cdr3_length: 15
d_call: TRBD1
cdr3_aa: CASSPGDRMNTEAFF
cdr3_nt: TGCGCCAGCAGCCCCGGGGACAGAATGAACACTGAAGCTTTCTTT

j_call: TRBJ2-1
clone_size: -
v_call: TRBV5-1
cdr3_length: 16
d_call: -
cdr3_aa: CASSLSASSSYNEQFF
cdr3_nt: TGCGCCAGCAGCTTATCCGCATCCAGCTCCTACAATGAGCAGTTCTTC

j_call: TRBJ2-3
clone_size: -
v_call: TRBV15
cdr3_length: 13
d_call: -
cdr3_aa: CATSRKSSDTQYF
cdr3_nt: TGTGCCACCAGCAGGAAGAGTTCGGATACGCAGTATTTT

j_call: TRBJ1-4
clone_size: -
v_call: TRBV19
cdr3_length: 15
d_call: -
cdr3_aa: CASSPYTTTNEKLFF
cdr3_nt: TGTGCCAGTAGTCCGTACACGACAACTAATGAAAAACTGTTTTTT

j_call: TRBJ2-3
clone_size: -
v_call: TRBV5-1
cdr3_length: 14
d_call: -
cdr3_aa: CASSSYSGTPHQYF
cdr3_nt: TGCGCCAGCAGCTCTTACTCCGGGACTCCGCACCAGTATTTT

j_call: TRBJ1-3
clone_size: -
v_call: TRBV5-4
cdr3_length: 16
d_call: TRBD1
cdr3_aa: CASSLAGGLEGNTIYF
cdr3_nt: TGTGCCAGCAGCTTGGCAGGGGGACTGGAAGGAAACACCATATATTTT

j_call: TRBJ2-7
clone_size: -
v_call: TRBV15
cdr3_length: 17
d_call: TRBD2
cdr3_aa: CATSRDLAGGRSHEQYF
cdr3_nt: TGTGCCACCAGCAGAGACCTAGCGGGGGGGCGTTCTCACGAGCAGTACTTC

j_call: TRBJ2-7
clone_size: once
v_call: TRBV5-4
cdr3_length: 16
d_call: TRBD2
cdr3_aa: CASSFGSGGPSYEQYF
cdr3_nt: TGTGCCAGCAGCTTTGGGTCGGGAGGGCCCTCCTACGAGCAGTACTTC

j_call: TRBJ2-1
clone_size: -
v_call: TRBV4-1
cdr3_length: 16
d_call: TRBD2
cdr3_aa: CASSRWTSGRASEQFF
cdr3_nt: TGCGCCAGCAGCCGATGGACTAGCGGGAGGGCCAGTGAGCAGTTCTTC

j_call: TRBJ2-7
clone_size: -
v_call: TRBV6-1
cdr3_length: 14
d_call: -
cdr3_aa: CASRVTGKSYEQYF
cdr3_nt: TGTGCCAGCAGGGTGACAGGTAAATCCTACGAGCAGTACTTC

j_call: TRBJ1-1
clone_size: few
v_call: TRBV19
cdr3_length: 14
d_call: -
cdr3_aa: CASTRRGGNTEAFF
cdr3_nt: TGTGCCAGTACCCGAAGGGGGGGAAACACTGAAGCTTTCTTT

j_call: TRBJ1-2
clone_size: -
v_call: TRBV2
cdr3_length: 16
d_call: TRBD1
cdr3_aa: CASIEGRQGSAYGYTF
cdr3_nt: TGTGCCAGCATTGAGGGACGACAGGGGTCGGCCTATGGCTACACCTTC

j_call: TRBJ2-1
clone_size: few
v_call: TRBV30
cdr3_length: 11
d_call: -
cdr3_aa: CAWGAEGKQFF
cdr3_nt: TGTGCCTGGGGCGCGGAGGGGAAGCAGTTCTTC